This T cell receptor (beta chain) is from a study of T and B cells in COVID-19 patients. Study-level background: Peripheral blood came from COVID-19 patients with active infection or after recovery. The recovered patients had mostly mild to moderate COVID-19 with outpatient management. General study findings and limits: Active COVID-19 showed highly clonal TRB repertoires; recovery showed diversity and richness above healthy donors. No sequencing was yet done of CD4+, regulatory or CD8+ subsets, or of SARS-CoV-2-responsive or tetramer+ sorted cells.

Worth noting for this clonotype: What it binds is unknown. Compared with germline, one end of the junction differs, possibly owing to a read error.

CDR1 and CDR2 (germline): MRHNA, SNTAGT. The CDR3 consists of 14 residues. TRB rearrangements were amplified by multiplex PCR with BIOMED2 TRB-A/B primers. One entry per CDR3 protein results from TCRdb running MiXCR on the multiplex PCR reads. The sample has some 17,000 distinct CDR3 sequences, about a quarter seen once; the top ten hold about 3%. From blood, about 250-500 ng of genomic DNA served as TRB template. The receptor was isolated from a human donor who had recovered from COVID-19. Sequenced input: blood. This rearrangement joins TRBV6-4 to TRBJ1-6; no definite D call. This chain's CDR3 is CATSEVFSNSPLHF. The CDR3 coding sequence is TGTGCCACCAGTGAGGTTTTTAGCAATTCACCCCTCCACTTT.